Sequencing of this T cell receptor (beta chain) was carried out in a study of shared clonotypes between healthy human individuals. Libraries were prepared by immunoSEQ multiplex PCR; TCRdb keeps only in-frame clonotypes and omits some of them. This sample has about 1.9 million clones; over 85% occur once, and the top ten carry over 1.5%. With V trimmed by 5 bases and J by 4 bases, 6 bases remained unmatched. Germline loops: CDR1 MRHNA, CDR2 SNTAGT. The CDR3 has 14 residues. This clone came up once. Naive CD8 cells lacked CD45RO and underwent positive selection for CCR7, leaving out terminally differentiated effector memory CD45RA+ cells.

The specimen sequenced was naive CD8+ T cells from PBMCs. This clonotype originated in a man aged 18 to 35 in good health. Some clones in this sample may be carry-over from other donors' samples. The chain employs TRBV6-4 and TRBJ2-7; 9 positions agree with TRBD1. The CDR3 here is CASSPTGQGYEQYF. In nucleotides, the CDR3 is TGTGCCAGCAGTCCTACGGGACAGGGTTACGAGCAGTACTTC.